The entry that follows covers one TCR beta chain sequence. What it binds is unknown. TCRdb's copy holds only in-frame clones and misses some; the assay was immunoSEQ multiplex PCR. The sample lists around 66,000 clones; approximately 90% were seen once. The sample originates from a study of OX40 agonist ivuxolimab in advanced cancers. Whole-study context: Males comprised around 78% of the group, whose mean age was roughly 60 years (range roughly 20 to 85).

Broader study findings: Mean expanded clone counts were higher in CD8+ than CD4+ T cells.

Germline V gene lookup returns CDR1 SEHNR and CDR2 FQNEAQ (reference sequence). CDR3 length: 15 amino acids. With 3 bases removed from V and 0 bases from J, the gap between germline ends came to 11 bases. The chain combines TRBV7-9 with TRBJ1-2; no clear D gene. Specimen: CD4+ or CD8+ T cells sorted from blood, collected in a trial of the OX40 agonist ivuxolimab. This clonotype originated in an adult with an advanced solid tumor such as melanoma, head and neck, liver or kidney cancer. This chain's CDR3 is CASSFVGTTNYGYTF. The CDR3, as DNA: TGTGCCAGCAGCTTTGTCGGAACGACTAACTATGGCTACACCTTC.